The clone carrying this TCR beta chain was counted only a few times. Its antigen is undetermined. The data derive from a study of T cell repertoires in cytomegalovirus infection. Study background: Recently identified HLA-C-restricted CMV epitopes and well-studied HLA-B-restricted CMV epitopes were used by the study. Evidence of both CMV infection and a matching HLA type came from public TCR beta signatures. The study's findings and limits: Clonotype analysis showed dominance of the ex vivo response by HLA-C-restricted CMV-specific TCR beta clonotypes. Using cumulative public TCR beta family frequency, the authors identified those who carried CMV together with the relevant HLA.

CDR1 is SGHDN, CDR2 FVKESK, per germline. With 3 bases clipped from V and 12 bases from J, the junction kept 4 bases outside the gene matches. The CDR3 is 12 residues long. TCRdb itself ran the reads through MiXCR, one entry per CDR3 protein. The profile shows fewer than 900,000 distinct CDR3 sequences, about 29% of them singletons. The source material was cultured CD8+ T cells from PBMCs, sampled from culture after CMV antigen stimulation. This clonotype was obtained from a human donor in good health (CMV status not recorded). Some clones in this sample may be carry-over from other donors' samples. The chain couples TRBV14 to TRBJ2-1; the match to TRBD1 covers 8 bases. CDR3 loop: CASSQDRVWQFF. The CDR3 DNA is TGTGCCAGCAGCCAGGACAGGGTGTGGCAGTTCTTC.